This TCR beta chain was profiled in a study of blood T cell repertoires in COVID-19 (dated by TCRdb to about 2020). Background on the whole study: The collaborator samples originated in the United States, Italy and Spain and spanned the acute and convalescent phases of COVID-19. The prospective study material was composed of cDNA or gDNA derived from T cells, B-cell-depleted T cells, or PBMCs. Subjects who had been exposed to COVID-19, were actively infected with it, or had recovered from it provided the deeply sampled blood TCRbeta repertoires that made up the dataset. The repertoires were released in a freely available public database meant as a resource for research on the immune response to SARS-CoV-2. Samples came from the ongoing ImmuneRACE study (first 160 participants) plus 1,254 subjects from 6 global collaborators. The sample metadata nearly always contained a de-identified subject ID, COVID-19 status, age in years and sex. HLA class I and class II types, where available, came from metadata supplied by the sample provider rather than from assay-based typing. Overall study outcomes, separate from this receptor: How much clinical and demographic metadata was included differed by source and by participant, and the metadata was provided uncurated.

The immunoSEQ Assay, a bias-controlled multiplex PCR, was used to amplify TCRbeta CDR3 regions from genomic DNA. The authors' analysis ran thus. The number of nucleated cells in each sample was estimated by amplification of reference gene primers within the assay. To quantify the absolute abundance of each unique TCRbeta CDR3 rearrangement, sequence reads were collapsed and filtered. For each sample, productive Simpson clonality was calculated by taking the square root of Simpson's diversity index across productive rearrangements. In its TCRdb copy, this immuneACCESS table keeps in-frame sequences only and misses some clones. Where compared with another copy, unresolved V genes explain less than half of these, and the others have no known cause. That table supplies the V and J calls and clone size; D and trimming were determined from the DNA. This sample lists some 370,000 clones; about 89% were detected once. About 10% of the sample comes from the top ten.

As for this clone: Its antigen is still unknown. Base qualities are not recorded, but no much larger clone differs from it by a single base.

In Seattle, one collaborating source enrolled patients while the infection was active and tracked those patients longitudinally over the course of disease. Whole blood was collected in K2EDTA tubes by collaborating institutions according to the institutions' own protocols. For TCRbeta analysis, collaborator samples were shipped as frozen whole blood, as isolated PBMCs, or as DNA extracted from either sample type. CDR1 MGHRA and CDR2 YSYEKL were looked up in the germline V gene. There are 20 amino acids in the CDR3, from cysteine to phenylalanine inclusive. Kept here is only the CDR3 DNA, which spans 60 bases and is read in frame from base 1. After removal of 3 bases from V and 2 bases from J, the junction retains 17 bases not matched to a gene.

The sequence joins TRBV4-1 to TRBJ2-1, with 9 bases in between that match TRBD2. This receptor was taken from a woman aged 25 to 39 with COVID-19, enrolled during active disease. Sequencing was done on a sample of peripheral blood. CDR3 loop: CASSHGGGFRLAVPYNEQFF. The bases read TGCGCCAGCAGCCATGGAGGGGGCTTCAGACTAGCGGTGCCCTACAATGAGCAGTTCTTC.